This T cell receptor beta chain stems from a study of blood T cells in healthy people across ages. The authors ran a second PCR of roughly 6 to 12 cycles using a sample-barcoded 5' primer and a J-beta primer mix. TCRdb reprocessed the 5' RACE reads via MiXCR and lists one record per CDR3 protein. The sample lists hundreds of thousands of distinct CDR3 sequences; around half were seen once. Study-wide points: The donors' CMV status was not determined, possibly confounding changes in expanded clonotypes. In older individuals, TCR beta diversity per million T cells was lower, falling roughly linearly with age.

The sample holds a few counts of this clonotype. Its antigen is not known. In terms of origin and age, donors were healthy Caucasian individuals from Russia aged 6 to 90. Whenever a sample was processed, at least 6.5 million PBMCs were isolated. The sequenced material came from blood. This receptor was taken from a woman aged 55-69 years in good health.

The CDR3 coding sequence is TGTGCCATCAGTGAGAGTGGGACAGGGAATGGCTACACCTTC. Translating gives CAISESGTGNGYTF. The chain is built from TRBV10-3 and TRBJ1-2, with TRBD1 matching over 9 bases. Germline CDR1 reads ENHRY; CDR2 reads SYGVKD. This CDR3 has 14 residues. V trimming: 2 bases; J trimming: 6 bases; junction bases outside the gene matches: 4.